These 11 T cell receptor beta chains originate from one sample sequenced in a study of OX40 agonist ivuxolimab in advanced cancers. Here immunoSEQ multiplex PCR was the method, and the copy in TCRdb shows in-frame clones only, minus some. The table lists nearly 90,000 clones, 80% to 90% of them singletons. This specimen was CD4+ or CD8+ T cells sorted from blood, taken in a trial of the OX40 agonist ivuxolimab. The receptor source for this set is an adult with an advanced solid tumor such as melanoma, head and neck, liver or kidney cancer.

The rearrangement links TRBV19 to TRBJ2-3; 8 bases agree with TRBD1. The CDR3 contains 14 residues. After removal of 7 bases from V and 6 bases from J, the junction contained 9 bases not matched to a gene. Germline values: CDR1 LNHDA, CDR2 SQIVND (reference sequence). CDR3 residues: CASIDRGWEDTQYF. Written as DNA, the CDR3 is TGTGCCAGTATTGACAGGGGCTGGGAGGATACGCAGTATTTT.

Here the CDR3 DNA reads TGTGCCAGCACCGCGACAGGAAACTATGGCTACACCTTC. Its protein product is CASTATGNYGYTF. The gene calls are TRBV6-5 and TRBJ1-2, with D perhaps TRBD1 (6 bases). Per the germline V gene, CDR1 is MNHEY and CDR2 is SVGAGI. The CDR3 is 13 amino acids. Between the trimmed V and J ends, which lost 7 bases and 2 bases, there was a span of 11 bases.

The chain recombines TRBV27 with TRBJ1-1; 9 nucleotides align to TRBD1. The V and J ends lost 3 bases and 6 bases, in that order; junction bases with no gene match: 8. Per the germline V gene, CDR1 is MNHEY and CDR2 is SMNVEV (reference sequence). This CDR3 region has 15 residues. The CDR3 DNA reads TGTGCCAGCAGTTTCTCAGGGACAGGGTTGGCTGAAGCTTTCTTT. Its translation: CASSFSGTGLAEAFF.

J is TRBJ2-1 and V is TRBV2; 11 positions agree with TRBD2. The J segment lost 9 bases and the V segment lost 8 bases, leaving 9 bases of the junction unmatched. The length of the CDR3 is 14 residues. Germline loops: CDR1 SNHLY, CDR2 FYNNEI. CDR3 nucleotide sequence: TGTGCCAGCTGTGTTAGCGGGAGGGCCGGTGAGCAGTTCTTC. Protein product: CASCVSGRAGEQFF.

The chain couples TRBV9 to TRBJ2-5; 8 bases match TRBD1. Per germline, CDR1 SGDLS and CDR2 YYNGEE. The length of the CDR3 is 15 residues. V shed 3 bases and J 5 bases; nucleotides not matched to a gene: 9. The DNA of the CDR3 is TGTGCCAGCAGCGCCGGGACAGGACCCTCGGAGACCCAGTACTTC. It encodes CASSAGTGPSETQYF.

This clone was seen just once. The chain has TRBV7-2 and TRBJ1-6, with TRBD1 matching 7 bases. The V gene end was trimmed by 4 bases and the J gene end by 7 bases; junction bases not matched to a gene: 7. Germline V gene data show CDR1 as SGHTA and CDR2 as FQGNSA. The CDR3 runs 15 residues. The CDR3 loop reads CASSSSGTENSPLHF. The CDR3 bases are TGTGCCAGCAGCTCCTCGGGGACAGAAAATTCACCCCTCCACTTT.

The V call is TRBV19, the J call TRBJ1-5; D is undetermined. The CDR3 covers 16 residues. The V gene's germline CDR1 is LNHDA and CDR2 SQIVND (reference sequence). Trimming pared 5 bases from V and 0 bases from J, leaving 14 bases between. CDR3 DNA sequence: TGTGCCAGTAGTGACTACAGTTCTCGTAGCAATCAGCCCCAGCATTTT. This encodes CASSDYSSRSNQPQHF.

The CDR3 sequence is CASTSEDTGELFF. The CDR3 region has the DNA TGTGCCAGCACTTCGGAGGACACCGGGGAGCTGTTTTTT. This sequence joins TRBV7-6 and TRBJ2-2; D is perhaps TRBD2 (5 bases). Germline CDR1 SGHVS, CDR2 FNYEAQ. The CDR3 has 13 residues. Trimming cost V 7 bases and J 3 bases, with 9 bases left between them.

The rearrangement links TRBV6-6 to TRBJ1-4; D gene uncertain. V dropped 2 bases and J dropped 0 bases, with 4 bases sitting between them. The V gene's germline CDR1 is MNHNY and CDR2 SVGAGI (reference sequence). CDR3 size: 14 residues. CDR3 residues: CASSYEATNEKLFF. Here the CDR3 DNA reads TGTGCCAGCAGTTACGAGGCAACTAATGAAAAACTGTTTTTT.

V and J are TRBV11-2 and TRBJ2-1; the D gene is possibly TRBD2 (5 bases). Trimming pared 5 bases from V and 5 bases from J, leaving 16 bases between. Germline V lookup: CDR1 SGHAT, CDR2 FQNNGV. CDR3 length: 15 amino acids. The CDR3 reads CASSEGRRADNEQFF. CDR3 nucleotides: TGTGCCAGCAGCGAAGGGCGGCGGGCCGACAATGAGCAGTTCTTC.

The V call is TRBV29-1, the J call TRBJ2-1; D call uncertain. In germline, CDR1 is SQVTM, CDR2 ANQGSEA. CDR3 length: 15 residues. Trimming took off 5 bases at V and 0 bases at J, with 14 bases between the two ends. The CDR3 DNA follows: TGCAGCGTTCGAGGCGACGGTAGCTCCTACAATGAGCAGTTCTTC. As protein: CSVRGDGSSYNEQFF.